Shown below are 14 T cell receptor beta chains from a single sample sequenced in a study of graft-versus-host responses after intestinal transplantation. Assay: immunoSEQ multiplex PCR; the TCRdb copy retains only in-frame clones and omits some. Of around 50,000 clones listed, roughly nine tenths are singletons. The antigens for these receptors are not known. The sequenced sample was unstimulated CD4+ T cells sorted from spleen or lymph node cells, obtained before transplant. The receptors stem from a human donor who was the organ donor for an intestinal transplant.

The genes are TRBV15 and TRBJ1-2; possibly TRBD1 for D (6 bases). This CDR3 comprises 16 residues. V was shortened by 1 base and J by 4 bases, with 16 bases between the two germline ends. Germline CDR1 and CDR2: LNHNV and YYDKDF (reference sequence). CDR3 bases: TGTGCCACCAGCAGAGTGAGAGGCAGGGGCGGCTATGGCTACACCTTC. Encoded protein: CATSRVRGRGGYGYTF. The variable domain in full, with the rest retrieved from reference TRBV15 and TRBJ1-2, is DAMVIQNPRYQVTQFGKPVTLSCSQTLNHNVMYWYQQKSSQAPKLLFHYYDKDFNNEADTPDNFQSRRPNTSFCFLDIRSPGLGDTAMYLCATSRVRGRGGYGYTFGSGTRLTVV.

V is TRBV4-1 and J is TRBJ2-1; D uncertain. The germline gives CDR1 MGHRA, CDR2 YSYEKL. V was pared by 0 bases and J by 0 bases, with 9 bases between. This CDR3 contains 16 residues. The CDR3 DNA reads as TGCGCCAGCAGCCAAGAGGGCAGGCGCTCCTACAATGAGCAGTTCTTC. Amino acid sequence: CASSQEGRRSYNEQFF.

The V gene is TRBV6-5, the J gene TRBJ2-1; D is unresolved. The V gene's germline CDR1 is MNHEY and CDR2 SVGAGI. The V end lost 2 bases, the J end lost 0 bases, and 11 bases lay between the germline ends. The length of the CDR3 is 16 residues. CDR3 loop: CASSYRRTSSYNEQFF. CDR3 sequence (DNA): TGTGCCAGCAGTTACCGTCGAACAAGCTCCTACAATGAGCAGTTCTTC.

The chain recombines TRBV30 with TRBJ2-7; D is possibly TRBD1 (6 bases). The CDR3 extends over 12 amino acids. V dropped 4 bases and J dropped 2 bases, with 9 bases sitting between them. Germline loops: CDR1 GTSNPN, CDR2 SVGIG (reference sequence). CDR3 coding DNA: TGTGCCTGGAAAACAGGGCCCTACGAGCAGTACTTC. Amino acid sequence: CAWKTGPYEQYF.

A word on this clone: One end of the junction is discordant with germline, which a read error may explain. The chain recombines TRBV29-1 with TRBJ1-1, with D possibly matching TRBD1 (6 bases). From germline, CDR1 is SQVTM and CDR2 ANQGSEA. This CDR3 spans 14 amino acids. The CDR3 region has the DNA TGCAGCGTTCAATGGCGGGGGCGGAACACTGAAACTTTCTTT. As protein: CSVQWRGRNTETFF.

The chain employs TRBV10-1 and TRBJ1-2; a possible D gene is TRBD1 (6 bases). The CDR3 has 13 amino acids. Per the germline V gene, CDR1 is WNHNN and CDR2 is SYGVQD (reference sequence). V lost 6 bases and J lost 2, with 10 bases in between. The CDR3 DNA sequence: TGCGCCAGCAGGGGGACACCGAACTATGGCTACACCTTC. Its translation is CASRGTPNYGYTF.

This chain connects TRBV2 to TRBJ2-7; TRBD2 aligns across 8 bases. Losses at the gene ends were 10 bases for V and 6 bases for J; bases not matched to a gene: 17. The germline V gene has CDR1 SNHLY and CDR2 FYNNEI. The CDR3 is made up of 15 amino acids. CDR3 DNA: TGTGCCATCCCTGGGGCGGGAGGAGTAGGGTCCGAGCAGTACTTC. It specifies CAIPGAGGVGSEQYF.

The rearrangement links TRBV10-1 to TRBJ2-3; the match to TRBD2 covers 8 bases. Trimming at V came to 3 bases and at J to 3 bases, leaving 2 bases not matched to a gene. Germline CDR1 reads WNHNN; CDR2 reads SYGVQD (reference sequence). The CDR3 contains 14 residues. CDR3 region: CASSDGGATDTQYF. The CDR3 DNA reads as TGCGCCAGCAGTGACGGGGGGGCAACAGATACGCAGTATTTT.

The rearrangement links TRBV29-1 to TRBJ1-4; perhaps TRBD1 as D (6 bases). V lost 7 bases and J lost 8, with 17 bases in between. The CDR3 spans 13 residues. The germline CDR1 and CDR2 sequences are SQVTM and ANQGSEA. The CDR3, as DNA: TGCAGCGCAACAAGGGGGGGGAACGAAAAACTGTTTTTT. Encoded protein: CSATRGGNEKLFF.

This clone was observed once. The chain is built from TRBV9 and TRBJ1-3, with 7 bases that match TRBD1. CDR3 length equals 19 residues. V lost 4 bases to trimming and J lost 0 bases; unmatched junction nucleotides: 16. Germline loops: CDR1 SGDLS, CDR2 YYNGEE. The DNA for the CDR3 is TGTGCCAGCAGCCCTCGTCAGTGGAGTGACAGGGACTCTGGAAACACCATATATTTT. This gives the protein CASSPRQWSDRDSGNTIYF.

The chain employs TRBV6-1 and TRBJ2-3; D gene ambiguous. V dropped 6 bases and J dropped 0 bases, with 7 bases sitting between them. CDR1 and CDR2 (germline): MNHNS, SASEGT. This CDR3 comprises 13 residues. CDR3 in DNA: TGTGCCAGCAGGACACACAGCACAGATACGCAGTATTTT. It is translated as CASRTHSTDTQYF.

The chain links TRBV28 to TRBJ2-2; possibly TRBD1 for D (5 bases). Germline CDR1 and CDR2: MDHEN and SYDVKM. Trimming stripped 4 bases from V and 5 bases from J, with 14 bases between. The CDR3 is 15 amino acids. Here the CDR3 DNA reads TGTGCCAGCAGTTCGCCAGGGTATGGTACCGGGGAGCTGTTTTTT. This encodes CASSSPGYGTGELFF.

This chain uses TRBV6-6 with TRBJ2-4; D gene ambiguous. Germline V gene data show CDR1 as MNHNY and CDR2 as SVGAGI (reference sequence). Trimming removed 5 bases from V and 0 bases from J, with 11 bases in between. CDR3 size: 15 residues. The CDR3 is CASSDNLIAKNIQYF. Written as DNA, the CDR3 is TGTGCCAGCAGTGACAATTTGATAGCCAAAAACATTCAGTACTTC.

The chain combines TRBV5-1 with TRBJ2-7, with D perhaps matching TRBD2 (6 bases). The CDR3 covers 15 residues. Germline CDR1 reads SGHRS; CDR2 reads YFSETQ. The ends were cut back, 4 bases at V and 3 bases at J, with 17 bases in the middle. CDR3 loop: CASSPAGSLDYEQYF. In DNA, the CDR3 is TGCGCCAGCAGCCCAGCCGGGAGCTTAGACTACGAGCAGTACTTC.